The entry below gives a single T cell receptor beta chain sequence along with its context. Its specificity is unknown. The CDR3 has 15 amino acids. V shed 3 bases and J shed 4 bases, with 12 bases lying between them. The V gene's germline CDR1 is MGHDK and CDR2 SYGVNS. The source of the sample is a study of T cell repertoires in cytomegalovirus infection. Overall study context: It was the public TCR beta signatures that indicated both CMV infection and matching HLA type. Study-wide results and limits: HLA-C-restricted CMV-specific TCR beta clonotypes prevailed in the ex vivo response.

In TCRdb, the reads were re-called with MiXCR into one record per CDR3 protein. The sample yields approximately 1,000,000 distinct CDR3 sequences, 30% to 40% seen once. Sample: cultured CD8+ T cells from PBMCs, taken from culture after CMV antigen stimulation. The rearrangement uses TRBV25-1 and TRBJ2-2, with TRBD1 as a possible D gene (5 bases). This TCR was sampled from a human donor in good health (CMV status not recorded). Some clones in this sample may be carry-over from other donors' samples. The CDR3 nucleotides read TGTGCCAGCAGTGAGCCAGGGATGACCACCGGGGAGCTGTTTTTT. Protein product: CASSEPGMTTGELFF.